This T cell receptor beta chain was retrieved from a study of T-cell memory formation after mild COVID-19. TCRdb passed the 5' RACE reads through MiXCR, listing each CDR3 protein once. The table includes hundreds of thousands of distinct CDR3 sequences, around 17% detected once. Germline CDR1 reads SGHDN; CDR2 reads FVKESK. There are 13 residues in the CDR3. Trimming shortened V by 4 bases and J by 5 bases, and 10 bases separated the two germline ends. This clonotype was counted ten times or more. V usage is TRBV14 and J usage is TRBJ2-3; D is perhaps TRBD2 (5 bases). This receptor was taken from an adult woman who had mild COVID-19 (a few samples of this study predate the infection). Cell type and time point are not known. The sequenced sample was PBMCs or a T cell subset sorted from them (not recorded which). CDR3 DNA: TGTGCCAGCAGCCTAGGGAGCGGAGATACGCAGTATTTT. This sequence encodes CASSLGSGDTQYF.